This TCR beta chain is from a study of T-cell reconstitution after alpha-beta-depleted transplantation in children. Broader study findings: T-cell counts and diversity were attributed mostly to newly produced T cells one year after transplant. Several hundred expanded graft clones reportedly were the source of alpha-beta T cells about two months after transplant. Day-60 TCRbeta diversity that was high in some patients was derived from surviving recipient T cells and thymic progenitors.

This clonotype was found many times. What it recognizes is unknown. During its preparation, the TCRbeta library received unique molecular identifiers. TCRdb processed the PCR reads anew with MiXCR; each CDR3 protein has one entry. The top ten hold about 2.1% of the sample, which has almost 500,000 distinct CDR3 sequences, roughly 10% seen once. Trimming left V 5 bases short and J 6 bases short, with 13 bases between. The CDR3 consists of 14 residues. In germline, CDR1 is MDHEN, CDR2 SYDVKM. The clonotype comes from a child aged 2 to 9 with inherited bone marrow failure, due to receive a stem cell transplant. The specimen comprised PBMCs, sampled before TCRalphabeta/CD19-depleted stem cell transplant. The chain carries TRBV28 and TRBJ2-2; D gene uncertain. The CDR3 here is CASSLHSRPGELFF. The CDR3 DNA sequence: TGTGCCAGCAGTCTACACAGCAGACCCGGGGAGCTGTTTTTT.